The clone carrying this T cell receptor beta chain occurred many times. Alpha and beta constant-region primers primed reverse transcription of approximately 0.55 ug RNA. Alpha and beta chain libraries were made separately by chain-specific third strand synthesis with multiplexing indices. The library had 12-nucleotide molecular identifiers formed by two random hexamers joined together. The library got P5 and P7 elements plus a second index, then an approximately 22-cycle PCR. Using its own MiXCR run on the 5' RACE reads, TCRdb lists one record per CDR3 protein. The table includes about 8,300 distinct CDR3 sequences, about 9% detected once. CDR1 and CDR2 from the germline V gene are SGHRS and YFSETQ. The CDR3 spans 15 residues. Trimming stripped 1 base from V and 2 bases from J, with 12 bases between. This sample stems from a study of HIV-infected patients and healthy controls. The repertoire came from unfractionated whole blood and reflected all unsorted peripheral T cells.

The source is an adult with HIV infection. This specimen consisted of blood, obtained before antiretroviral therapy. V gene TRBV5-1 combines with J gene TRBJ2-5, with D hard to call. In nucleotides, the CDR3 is TGCGCCAGCAGCTTGTTCGGTACCCGTCAAGAGACCCAGTACTTC. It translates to CASSLFGTRQETQYF.